The T cell receptor beta chain under discussion was sequenced for a study of control samples from healthy donors and cancer patients. The count of this clone is one. Sequencing was performed with immunoSEQ multiplex PCR; in TCRdb, only in-frame clones are kept and a portion is missing. In the table there are tens of thousands of clones, roughly 85% of which are singletons. Trimming removed 0 bases from V and 4 bases from J, with 7 bases in between. Germline CDR1 is SGHTS and CDR2 is YDEGEE. This CDR3 region has 13 residues. The gene calls are TRBV5-8 and TRBJ1-2; D remains ambiguous. The clonotype comes from a woman aged 60-75 years with head and neck cancer. The sample taken for sequencing was PBMCs. The CDR3 here is CASSLAAAYGYTF. For the CDR3, the DNA is TGTGCCAGCAGCTTGGCGGCGGCCTATGGCTACACCTTC.